A selection of T cell receptor beta chains follows, all from one sample in a study of blood T cell repertoires in COVID-19. The data were produced by immunoSEQ multiplex PCR, yet TCRdb's version contains in-frame clones alone and is incomplete. The table records tens of thousands of clones, around 77% of them present only once. Input material: peripheral blood. These receptors were obtained from a man in his sixties with acute or convalescent COVID-19. Each CDR3 is given with its conserved first and last residue. The size of a clone is reported for some rows only, either as once, few or many, or as a class for expanded clones.

V	size	J	CDR3
TRBV5-4	.	TRBJ2-3	CASIGGPGQGGDTQYF
TRBV5-5	.	TRBJ2-1	CASSLVSRGGSYNEQFF
TRBV6-2/TRBV6-3	.	TRBJ2-3	CASSYGGQSTDTQYF
TRBV3-1/TRBV3-2	.	TRBJ1-2	CASSQTDRHQGSDTF
TRBV27	.	TRBJ1-6	CASSPWTGDSPLHF
TRBV10-1	.	TRBJ2-3	CASSESTGNTDTQYF
TRBV6-5	.	TRBJ2-7	CASSQDRASWEQYF
TRBV2	.	TRBJ1-1	CASSRNGQGYTEAFF
TRBV28	once	TRBJ1-3	CASSLRQGAWGNTIYF
TRBV30	.	TRBJ1-6	CAWSEQGNSPLHF
TRBV7-3	few	TRBJ1-5	CASSYRDRGPQPQHF
TRBV5-1	.	TRBJ2-1	CASSGLGQGWDEQFF
TRBV5-6	.	TRBJ2-5	CASSGGTGPRETQYF
TRBV24-1	.	TRBJ2-6	CATSVSGAGSGANVLTF
TRBV25-1	few	TRBJ2-7	CASGRDSGYEQYF
TRBV7-3	.	TRBJ2-1	CASSPEGAGGREQFF
TRBV30	.	TRBJ2-1	CAWKQGHYNEQFF
TRBV4-3	.	TRBJ1-1	CASSHPGAGEAFF
TRBV6-2/TRBV6-3	.	TRBJ1-4	CASSPPGGSGEKLFF
TRBV18	.	TRBJ2-5	CASSPIDRGETQYF
TRBV6-2/TRBV6-3	.	TRBJ2-3	CASSYTGRTDTQYF
TRBV19	.	TRBJ2-7	CASSIAGVSYEQYF
TRBV4-2	.	TRBJ1-1	CASSPTGGSAEAFF
TRBV19	once	TRBJ1-4	CASSPATNEKLFF
TRBV5-4	.	TRBJ2-5	CASSRDRETQYF
TRBV4-1	.	TRBJ1-1	CASSQTGLFAEAFF
TRBV7-2	.	TRBJ1-2	CASSERQGANYGYTF
TRBV5-1	.	TRBJ2-1	CASSPRTGGYNEQFF
TRBV2	.	TRBJ1-5	CASSDGQGSATQHF
TRBV4-3	.	TRBJ1-2	CASSQDYRAGVKYGYTF
TRBV4-1	once	TRBJ2-6	CASSHPTASGANVLTF
TRBV5-4	.	TRBJ2-1	CASSTYRDPYNEQFF
TRBV30	once	TRBJ1-1	CAWSGLTERNTEAFF
TRBV29-1	.	TRBJ1-2	CSVGGRVSNYGYTF
TRBV29-1	.	TRBJ1-2	CSVGRQGKGGYTF
TRBV11-2	.	TRBJ2-1	CASSPPGLASYNEQFF
TRBV19	.	TRBJ2-7	CASSKDRGLFEQYF
TRBV11-2	.	TRBJ2-7	CASRGGDLGQQYF
TRBV6-5	.	TRBJ2-1	CASRRGANEQFF
TRBV2	.	TRBJ2-7	CASSDEAAGGPYEQYF
TRBV23-1	.	TRBJ1-1	CASGKPLIGTGDLNTEAFF